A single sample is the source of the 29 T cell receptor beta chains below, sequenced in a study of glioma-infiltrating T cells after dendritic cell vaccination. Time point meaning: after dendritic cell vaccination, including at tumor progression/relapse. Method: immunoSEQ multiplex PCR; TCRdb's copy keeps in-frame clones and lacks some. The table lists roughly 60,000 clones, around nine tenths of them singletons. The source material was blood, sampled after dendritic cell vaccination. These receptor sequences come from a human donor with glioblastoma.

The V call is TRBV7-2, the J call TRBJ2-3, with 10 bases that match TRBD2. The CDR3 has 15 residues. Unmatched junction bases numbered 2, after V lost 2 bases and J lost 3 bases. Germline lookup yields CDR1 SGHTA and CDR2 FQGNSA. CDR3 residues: CASSLLAGVTDTQYF. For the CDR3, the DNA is TGTGCCAGCAGCTTACTAGCGGGAGTAACAGATACGCAGTATTTT.

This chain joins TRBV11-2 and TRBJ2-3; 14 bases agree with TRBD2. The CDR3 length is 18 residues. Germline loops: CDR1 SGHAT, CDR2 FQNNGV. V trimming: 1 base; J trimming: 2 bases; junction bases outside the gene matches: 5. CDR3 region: CASSLGLTSGRVTDTQYF. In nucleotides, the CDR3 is TGTGCCAGCAGCTTAGGGTTGACTAGCGGGAGGGTCACAGATACGCAGTATTTT.

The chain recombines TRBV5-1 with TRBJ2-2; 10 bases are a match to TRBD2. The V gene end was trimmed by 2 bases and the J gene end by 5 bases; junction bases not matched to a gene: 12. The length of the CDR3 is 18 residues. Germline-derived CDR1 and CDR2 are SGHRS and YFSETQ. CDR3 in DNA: TGCGCCAGCAGCTTAAAATCTGTGACAGCGGGGGGGACCGGGGAGCTGTTTTTT. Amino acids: CASSLKSVTAGGTGELFF.

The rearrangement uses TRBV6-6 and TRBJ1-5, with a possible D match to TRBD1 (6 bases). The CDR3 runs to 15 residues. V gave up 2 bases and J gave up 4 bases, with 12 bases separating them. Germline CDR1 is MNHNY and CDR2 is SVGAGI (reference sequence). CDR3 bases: TGTGCCAGCAGTTACGGGCGGGGGGCGAATCAGCCCCAGCATTTT. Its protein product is CASSYGRGANQPQHF.

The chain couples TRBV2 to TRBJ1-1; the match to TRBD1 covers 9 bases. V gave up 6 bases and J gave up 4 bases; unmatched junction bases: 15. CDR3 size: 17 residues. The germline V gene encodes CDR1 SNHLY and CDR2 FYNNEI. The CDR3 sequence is CASRTFGTGKPGTEAFF. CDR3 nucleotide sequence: TGTGCCAGCAGAACGTTCGGGACAGGGAAGCCGGGCACTGAAGCTTTCTTT.

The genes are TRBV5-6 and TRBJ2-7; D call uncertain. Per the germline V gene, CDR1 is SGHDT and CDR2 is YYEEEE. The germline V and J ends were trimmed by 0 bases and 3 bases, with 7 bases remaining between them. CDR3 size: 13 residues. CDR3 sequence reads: CASSLGEIYEQYF. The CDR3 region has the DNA TGTGCCAGCAGCTTGGGAGAGATCTACGAGCAGTACTTC.

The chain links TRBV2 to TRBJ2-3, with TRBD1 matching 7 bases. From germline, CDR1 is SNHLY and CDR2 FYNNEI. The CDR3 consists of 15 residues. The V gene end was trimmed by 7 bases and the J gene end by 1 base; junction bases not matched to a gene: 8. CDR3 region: CASTRGPAGTDTQYF. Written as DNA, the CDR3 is TGTGCCAGCACTAGGGGGCCAGCCGGCACAGATACGCAGTATTTT.

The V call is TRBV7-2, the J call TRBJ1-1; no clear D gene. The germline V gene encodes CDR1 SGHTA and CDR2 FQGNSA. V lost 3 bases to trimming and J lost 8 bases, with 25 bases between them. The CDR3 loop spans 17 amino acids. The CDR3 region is CASSFSNYRETSWEAFF. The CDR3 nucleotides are TGTGCCAGCAGCTTCTCGAATTACCGGGAGACATCTTGGGAAGCTTTCTTT.

The CDR3 coding sequence is TGTGCCAGCAGCCAAGATCCCAGCGGGAGCTCCTACGAGCAGTACTTC. Amino acid sequence: CASSQDPSGSSYEQYF. The chain carries TRBV4-2 and TRBJ2-7, with 8 bases identical to TRBD2. J was trimmed by 0 bases and V by 0 bases; bases with no gene match: 4. The CDR3 loop spans 16 amino acids. The germline CDR1 and CDR2 sequences are LGHNA and YNFKEQ.

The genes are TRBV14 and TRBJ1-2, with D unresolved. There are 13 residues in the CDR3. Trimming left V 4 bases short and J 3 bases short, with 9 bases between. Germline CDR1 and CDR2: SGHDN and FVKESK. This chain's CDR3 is CASSPELYYGYTF. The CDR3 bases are TGTGCCAGCAGCCCCGAGCTTTACTATGGCTACACCTTC.

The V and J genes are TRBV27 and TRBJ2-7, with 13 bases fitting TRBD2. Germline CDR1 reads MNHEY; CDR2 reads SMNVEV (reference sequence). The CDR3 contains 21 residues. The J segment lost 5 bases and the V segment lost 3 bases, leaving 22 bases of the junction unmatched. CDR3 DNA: TGTGCCAGCAGTTTGCAGCCCCGCCCGGGGCTCGGACTAGCGGGAGTCCACGAGCAGTACTTC. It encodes CASSLQPRPGLGLAGVHEQYF.

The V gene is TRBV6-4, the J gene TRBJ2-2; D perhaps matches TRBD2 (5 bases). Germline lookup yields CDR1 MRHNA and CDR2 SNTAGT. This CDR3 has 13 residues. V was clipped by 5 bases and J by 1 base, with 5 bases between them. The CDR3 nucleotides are TGTGCCAGCAGTAGCGGGAACACCGGGGAGCTGTTTTTT. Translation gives CASSSGNTGELFF.

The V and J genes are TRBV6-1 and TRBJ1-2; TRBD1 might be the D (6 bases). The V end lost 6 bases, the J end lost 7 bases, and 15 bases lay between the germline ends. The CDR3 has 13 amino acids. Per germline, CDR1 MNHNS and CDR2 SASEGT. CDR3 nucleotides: TGTGCCAGCAGCTTACAGGGAAGCGGTGGCTACACCTTC. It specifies CASSLQGSGGYTF.

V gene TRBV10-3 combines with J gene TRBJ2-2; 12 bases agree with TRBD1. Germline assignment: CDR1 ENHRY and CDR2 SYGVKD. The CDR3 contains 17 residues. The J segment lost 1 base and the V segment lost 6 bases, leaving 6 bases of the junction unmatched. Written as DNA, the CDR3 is TGTGCCATCAGCTCCGGGACAGGGGGCGGGAACACCGGGGAGCTGTTTTTT. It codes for CAISSGTGGGNTGELFF.

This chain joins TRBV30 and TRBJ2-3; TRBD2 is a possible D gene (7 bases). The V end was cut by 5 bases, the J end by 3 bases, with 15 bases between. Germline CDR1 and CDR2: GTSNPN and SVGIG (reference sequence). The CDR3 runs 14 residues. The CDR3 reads CAWGRVGQTDTQYF. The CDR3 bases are TGTGCCTGGGGGAGGGTTGGACAGACAGATACGCAGTATTTT.

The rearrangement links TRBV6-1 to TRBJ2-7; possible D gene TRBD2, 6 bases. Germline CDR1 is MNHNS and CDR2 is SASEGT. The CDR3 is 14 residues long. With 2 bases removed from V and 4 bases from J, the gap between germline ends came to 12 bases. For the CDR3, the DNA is TGTGCCAGCAGTGAACCTTTAGGGAGGTACGAGCAGTACTTC. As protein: CASSEPLGRYEQYF.

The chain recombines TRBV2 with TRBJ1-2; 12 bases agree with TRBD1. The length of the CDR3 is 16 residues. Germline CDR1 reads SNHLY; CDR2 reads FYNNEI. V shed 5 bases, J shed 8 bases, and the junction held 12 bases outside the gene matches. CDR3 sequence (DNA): TGTGCCAGCAGTCCGGGACAGGGGGCAATAGGCAAGGGCTACACCTTC. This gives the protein CASSPGQGAIGKGYTF.

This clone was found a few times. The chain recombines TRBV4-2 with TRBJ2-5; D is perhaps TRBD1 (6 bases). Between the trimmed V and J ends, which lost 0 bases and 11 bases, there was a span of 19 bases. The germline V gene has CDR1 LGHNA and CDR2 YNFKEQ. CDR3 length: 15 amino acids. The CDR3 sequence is CASSQDQAGKGEQYF. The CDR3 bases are TGTGCCAGCAGCCAAGATCAGGCGGGCAAGGGGGAGCAGTACTTC.

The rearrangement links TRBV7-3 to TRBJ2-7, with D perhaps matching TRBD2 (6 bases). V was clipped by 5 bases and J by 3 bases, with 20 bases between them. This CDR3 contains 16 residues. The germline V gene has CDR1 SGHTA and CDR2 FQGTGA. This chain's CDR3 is CASSPDSSATYYEQYF. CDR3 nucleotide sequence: TGTGCCAGCAGCCCCGATTCTAGCGCTACCTACTACGAGCAGTACTTC.

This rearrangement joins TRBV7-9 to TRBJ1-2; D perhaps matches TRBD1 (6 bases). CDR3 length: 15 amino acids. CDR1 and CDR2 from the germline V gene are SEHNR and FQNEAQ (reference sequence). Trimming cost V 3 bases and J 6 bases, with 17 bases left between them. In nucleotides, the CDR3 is TGTGCCAGCAGCTTGCTGGATACAGGGCTGGATGGCTACACCTTC. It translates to CASSLLDTGLDGYTF.

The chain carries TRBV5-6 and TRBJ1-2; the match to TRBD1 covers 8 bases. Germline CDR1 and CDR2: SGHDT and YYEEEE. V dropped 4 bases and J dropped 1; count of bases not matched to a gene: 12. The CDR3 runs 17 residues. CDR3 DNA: TGTGCCAGCAGCCCATGGGTCCAGGGGGCGTTTAACTATGGCTACACCTTC. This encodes CASSPWVQGAFNYGYTF.

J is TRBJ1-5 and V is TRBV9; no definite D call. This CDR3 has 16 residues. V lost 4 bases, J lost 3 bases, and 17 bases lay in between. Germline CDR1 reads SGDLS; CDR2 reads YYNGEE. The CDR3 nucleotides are TGTGCCAGCAGCTCCCGTCGATTCGGGGACAATCAGCCCCAGCATTTT. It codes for CASSSRRFGDNQPQHF.

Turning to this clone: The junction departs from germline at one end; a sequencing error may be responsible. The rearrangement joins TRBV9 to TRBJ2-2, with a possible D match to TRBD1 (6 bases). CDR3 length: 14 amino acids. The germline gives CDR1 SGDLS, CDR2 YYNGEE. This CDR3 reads CASMNRANTGEPFF. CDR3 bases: TGTGCCAGCATGAACAGGGCGAACACCGGGGAGCCGTTTTTT.

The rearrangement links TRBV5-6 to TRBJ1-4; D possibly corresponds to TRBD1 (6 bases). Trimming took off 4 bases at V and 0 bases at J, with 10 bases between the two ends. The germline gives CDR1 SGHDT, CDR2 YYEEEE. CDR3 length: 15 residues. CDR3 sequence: CASSPQGTTNEKLFF. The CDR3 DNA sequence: TGTGCCAGCAGCCCTCAGGGGACAACTAATGAAAAACTGTTTTTT.

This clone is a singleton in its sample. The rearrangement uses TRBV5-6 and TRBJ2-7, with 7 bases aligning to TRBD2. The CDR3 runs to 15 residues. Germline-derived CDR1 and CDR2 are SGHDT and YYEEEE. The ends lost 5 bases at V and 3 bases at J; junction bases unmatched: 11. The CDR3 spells CASRGVGGRSYEQYF. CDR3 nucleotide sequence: TGTGCCAGCAGGGGGGTAGGCGGGAGAAGCTACGAGCAGTACTTC.

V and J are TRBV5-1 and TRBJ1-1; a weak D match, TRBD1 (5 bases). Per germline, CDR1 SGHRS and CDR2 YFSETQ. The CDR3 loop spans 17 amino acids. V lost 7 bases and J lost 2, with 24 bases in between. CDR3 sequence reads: CASREPPKQTVNTEAFF. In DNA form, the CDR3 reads TGCGCCAGCCGAGAGCCCCCGAAACAGACAGTAAACACTGAAGCTTTCTTT.

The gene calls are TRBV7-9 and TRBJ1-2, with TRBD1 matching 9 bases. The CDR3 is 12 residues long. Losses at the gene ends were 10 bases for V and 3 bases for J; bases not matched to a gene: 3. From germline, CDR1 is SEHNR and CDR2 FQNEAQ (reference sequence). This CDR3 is CATDRGDYGYTF. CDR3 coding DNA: TGTGCCACCGACAGGGGGGACTATGGCTACACCTTC.

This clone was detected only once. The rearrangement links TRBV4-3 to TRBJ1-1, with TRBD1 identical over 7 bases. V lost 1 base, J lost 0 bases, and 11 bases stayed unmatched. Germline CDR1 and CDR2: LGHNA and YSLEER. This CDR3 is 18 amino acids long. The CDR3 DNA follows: TGCGCCAGCAGCCAAGTCGCAGGGGGGTCCTTCATGAACACTGAAGCTTTCTTT. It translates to CASSQVAGGSFMNTEAFF.

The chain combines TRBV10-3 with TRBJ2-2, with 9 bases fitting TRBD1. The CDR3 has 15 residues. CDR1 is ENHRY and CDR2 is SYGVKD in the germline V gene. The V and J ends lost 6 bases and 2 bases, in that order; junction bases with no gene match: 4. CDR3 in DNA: TGTGCCATCAGCTGGACAGGGGATAACACCGGGGAGCTGTTTTTT. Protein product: CAISWTGDNTGELFF.